This T cell receptor beta chain was retrieved from a study of T cell changes during pregnancy in multiple sclerosis. Libraries were prepared by immunoSEQ multiplex PCR; TCRdb keeps only in-frame clonotypes and omits some of them. The data show about 64,000 clones, over 95% seen once. CDR3 length equals 15 residues. Germline V gene lookup returns CDR1 KGHSH and CDR2 LQKENI. Trimming at V came to 0 bases and at J to 4 bases, leaving 2 bases not matched to a gene. Sample: CD8+ T cells from peripheral blood mononuclear cells, taken after pregnancy. The clonotype was recovered from a female donor with multiple sclerosis, enrolled in a pregnancy study. This chain connects TRBV18 to TRBJ2-3; TRBD2 matches 9 bases. The DNA of the CDR3 is TGTGCCAGCTCACCACCCCTAGCGGGGCCAGATACGCAGTATTTT. Protein: CASSPPLAGPDTQYF.